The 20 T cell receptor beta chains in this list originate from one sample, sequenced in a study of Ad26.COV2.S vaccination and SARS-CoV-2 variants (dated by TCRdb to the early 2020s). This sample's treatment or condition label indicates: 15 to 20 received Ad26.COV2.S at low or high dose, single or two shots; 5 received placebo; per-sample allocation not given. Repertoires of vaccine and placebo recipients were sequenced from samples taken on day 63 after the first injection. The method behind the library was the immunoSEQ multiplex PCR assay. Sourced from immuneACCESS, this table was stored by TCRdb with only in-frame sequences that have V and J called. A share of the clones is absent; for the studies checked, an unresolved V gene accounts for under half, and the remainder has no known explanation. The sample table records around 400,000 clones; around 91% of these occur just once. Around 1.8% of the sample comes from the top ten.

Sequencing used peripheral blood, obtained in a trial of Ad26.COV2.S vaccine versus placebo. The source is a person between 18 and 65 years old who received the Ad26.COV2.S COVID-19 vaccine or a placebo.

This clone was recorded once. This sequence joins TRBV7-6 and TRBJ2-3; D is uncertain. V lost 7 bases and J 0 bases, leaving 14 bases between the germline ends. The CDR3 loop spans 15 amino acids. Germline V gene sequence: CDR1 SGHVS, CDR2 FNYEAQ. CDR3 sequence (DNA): TGTGCCAGCACCACGGACGGAACTAGCACAGATACGCAGTATTTT. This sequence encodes CASTTDGTSTDTQYF.

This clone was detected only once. The CDR3 nucleotides are TGTGCCAGCAGCACGGGAGGGAGGGGCAATGAGCAGTTCTTC. Its translation is CASSTGGRGNEQFF. V is TRBV11-2 and J is TRBJ2-1, with 8 bases matching TRBD2. CDR1 is SGHAT, CDR2 FQNNGV, per germline. The CDR3 totals 14 residues. V was clipped by 5 bases and J by 6 bases; unmatched bases: 6.

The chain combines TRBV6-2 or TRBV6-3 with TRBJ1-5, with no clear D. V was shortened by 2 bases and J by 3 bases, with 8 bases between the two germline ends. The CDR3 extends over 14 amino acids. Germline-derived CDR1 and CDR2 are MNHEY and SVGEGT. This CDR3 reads CASSYGDHNQPQHF. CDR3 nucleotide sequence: TGTGCCAGCAGTTACGGGGATCACAATCAGCCCCAGCATTTT.

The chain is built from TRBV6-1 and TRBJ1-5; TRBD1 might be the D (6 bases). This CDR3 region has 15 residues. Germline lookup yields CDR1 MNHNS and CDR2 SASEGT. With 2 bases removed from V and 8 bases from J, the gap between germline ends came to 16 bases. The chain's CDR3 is CASSERDKYSEPQHF. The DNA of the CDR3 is TGTGCCAGCAGTGAACGGGACAAATACTCGGAGCCCCAGCATTTT.

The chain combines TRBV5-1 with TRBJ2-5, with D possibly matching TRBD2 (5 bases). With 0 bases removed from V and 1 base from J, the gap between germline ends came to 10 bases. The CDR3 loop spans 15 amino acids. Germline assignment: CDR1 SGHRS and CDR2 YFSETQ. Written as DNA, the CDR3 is TGCGCCAGCAGCTTGGGGGGAGCGACCCAAGAGACCCAGTACTTC. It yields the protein CASSLGGATQETQYF. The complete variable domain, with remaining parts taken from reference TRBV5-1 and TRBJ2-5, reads KAGVTQTPRYLIKTRGQQVTLSCSPISGHRSVSWYQQTPGQGLQFLFEYFSETQRNKGNFPGRFSGRQFSNSRSEMNVSTLELGDSALYLCASSLGGATQETQYFGPGTRLLVL.

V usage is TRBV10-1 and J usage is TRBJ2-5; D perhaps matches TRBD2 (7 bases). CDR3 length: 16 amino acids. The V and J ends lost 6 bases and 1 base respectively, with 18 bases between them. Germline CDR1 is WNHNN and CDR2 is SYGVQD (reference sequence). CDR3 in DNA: TGCGCCAGCAGGAGCCGGAGGGGAGGGGGCCAAGAGACCCAGTACTTC. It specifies CASRSRRGGGQETQYF.

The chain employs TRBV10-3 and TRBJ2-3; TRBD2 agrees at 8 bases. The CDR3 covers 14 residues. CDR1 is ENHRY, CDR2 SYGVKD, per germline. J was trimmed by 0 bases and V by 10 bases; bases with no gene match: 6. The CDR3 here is CATGGASSTDTQYF. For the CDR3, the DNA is TGTGCCACCGGGGGGGCTTCTAGCACAGATACGCAGTATTTT.

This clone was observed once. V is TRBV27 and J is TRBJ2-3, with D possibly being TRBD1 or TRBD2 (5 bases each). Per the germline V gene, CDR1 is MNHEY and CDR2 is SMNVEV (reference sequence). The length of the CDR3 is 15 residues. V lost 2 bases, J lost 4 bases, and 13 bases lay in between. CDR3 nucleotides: TGTGCCAGCAGTTTAGTGGGGGACCTTCCAGATACGCAGTATTTT. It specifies CASSLVGDLPDTQYF.

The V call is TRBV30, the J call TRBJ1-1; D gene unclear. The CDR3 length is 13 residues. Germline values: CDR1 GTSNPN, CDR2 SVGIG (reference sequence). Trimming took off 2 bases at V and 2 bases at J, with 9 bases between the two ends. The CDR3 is CAWSNSQNTEAFF. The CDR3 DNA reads TGTGCCTGGAGTAACAGCCAAAACACTGAAGCTTTCTTT.

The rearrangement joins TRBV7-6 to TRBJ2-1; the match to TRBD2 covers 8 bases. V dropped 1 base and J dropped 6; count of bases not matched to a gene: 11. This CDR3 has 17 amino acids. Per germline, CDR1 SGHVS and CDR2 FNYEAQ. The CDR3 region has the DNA TGTGCCAGCAGCTTAGTTGGGTCAGCGGGGGCCCTCAATGAGCAGTTCTTC. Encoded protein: CASSLVGSAGALNEQFF. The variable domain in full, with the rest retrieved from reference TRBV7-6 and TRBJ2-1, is GAGVSQSPRYKVTKRGQDVALRCDPISGHVSLYWYRQALGQGPEFLTYFNYEAQQDKSGLPNDRFSAERPEGSISTLTIQRTEQRDSAMYRCASSLVGSAGALNEQFFGPGTRLTVL.

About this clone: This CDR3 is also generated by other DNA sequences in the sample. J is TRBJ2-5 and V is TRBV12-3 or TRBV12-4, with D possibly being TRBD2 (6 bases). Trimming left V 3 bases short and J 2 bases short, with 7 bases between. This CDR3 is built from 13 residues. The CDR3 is CASSFGGQETQYF. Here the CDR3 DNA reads TGTGCCAGCAGTTTTGGAGGGCAAGAGACCCAGTACTTC.

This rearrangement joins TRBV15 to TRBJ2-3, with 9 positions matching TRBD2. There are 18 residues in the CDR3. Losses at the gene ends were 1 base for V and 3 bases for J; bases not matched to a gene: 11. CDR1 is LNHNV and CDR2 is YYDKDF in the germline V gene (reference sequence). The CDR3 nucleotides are TGTGCCACCAGCAGAGTAGGGGTTTTAGCGGGAGCTACAGATACGCAGTATTTT. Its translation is CATSRVGVLAGATDTQYF.

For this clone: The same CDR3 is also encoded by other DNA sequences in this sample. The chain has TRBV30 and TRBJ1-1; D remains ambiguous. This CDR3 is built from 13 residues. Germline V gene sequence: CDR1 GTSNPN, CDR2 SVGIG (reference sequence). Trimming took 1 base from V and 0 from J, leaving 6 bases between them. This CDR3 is CAWSGQMNTEAFF. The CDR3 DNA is TGTGCCTGGAGTGGGCAGATGAACACTGAAGCTTTCTTT.

Here the CDR3 reads CASSLGTGEIQYF. In DNA form, the CDR3 reads TGTGCCAGCTCATTAGGGACAGGGGAAATTCAGTACTTC. The rearrangement joins TRBV18 to TRBJ2-4, with TRBD1 identical over 10 bases. CDR1 is KGHSH, CDR2 LQKENI, per germline. The junction had 5 bases not matched to a gene; V was cut back by 5 bases and J by 10 bases. This CDR3 spans 13 amino acids.

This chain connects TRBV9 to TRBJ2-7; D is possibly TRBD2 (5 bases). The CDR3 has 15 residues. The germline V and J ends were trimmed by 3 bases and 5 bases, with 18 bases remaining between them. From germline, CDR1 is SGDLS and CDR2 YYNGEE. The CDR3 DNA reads TGTGCCAGCAGCGCCACTGGACTCCCTCCCCACGAGCAGTACTTC. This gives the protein CASSATGLPPHEQYF.

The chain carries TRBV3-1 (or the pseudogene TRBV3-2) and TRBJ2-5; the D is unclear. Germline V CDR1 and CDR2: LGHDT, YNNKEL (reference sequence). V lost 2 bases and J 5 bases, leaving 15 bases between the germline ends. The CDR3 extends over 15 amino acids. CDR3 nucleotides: TGTGCCAGCAGCCAACGCCAGGTTACTCGGGAGACCCAGTACTTC. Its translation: CASSQRQVTRETQYF.

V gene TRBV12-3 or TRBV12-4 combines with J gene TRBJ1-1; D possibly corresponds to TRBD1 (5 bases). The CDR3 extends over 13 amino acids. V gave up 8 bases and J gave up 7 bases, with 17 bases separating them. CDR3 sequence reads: CASRTGGSYEAFF. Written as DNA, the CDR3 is TGTGCCAGCCGCACGGGGGGGTCATATGAAGCTTTCTTT.

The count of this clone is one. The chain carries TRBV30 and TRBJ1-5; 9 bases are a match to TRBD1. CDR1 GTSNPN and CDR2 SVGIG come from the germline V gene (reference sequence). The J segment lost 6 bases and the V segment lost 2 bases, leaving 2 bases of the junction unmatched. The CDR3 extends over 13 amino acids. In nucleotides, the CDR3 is TGTGCCTGGAGTCGACAGGGGGTTCAGCCCCAGCATTTT. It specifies CAWSRQGVQPQHF. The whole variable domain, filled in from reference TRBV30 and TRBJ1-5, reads SQTIHQWPATLVQPVGSPLSLECTVEGTSNPNLYWYRQAAGRGLQLLFYSVGIGQISSEVPQNLSASRPQDRQFILSSKKLLLSDSGFYLCAWSRQGVQPQHFGDGTRLSIL.

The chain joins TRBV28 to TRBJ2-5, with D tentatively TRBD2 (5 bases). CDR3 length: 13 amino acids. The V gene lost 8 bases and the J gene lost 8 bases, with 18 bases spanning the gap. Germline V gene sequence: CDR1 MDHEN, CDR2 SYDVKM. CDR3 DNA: TGTGCCAGCGGTATAACTAGTTCGGACACCCAGTACTTC. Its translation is CASGITSSDTQYF.

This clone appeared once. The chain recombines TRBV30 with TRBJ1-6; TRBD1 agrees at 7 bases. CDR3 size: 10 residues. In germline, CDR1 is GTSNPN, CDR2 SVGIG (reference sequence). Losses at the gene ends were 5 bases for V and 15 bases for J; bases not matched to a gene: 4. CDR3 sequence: CAWGRQGLHF. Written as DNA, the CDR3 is TGTGCCTGGGGACGACAGGGCCTCCACTTT.